Each of the 28 T cell receptor beta chains below was sequenced from the same sample in a study of neurological immune-mediated disorders. TCRdb re-derived calls from the 5' RACE reads in MiXCR, one entry per CDR3 protein. The table includes 35,000 to 55,000 distinct CDR3 sequences, under 6.5% detected once. Sequencing was done on a sample of CD4+ T cells from blood. The receptors were sampled from a woman between 40 and 55 years old in good health.

Turning to this clonotype: A read error may produce the germline difference seen at one junction end. The chain is built from TRBV5-1 and TRBJ2-7; TRBD1 is a possible D gene (5 bases). The CDR3 is 14 amino acids. Looked up from germline, CDR1 is SGHRS and CDR2 is YFSETQ. The CDR3 bases are TGCACCAGCAGCTACGGACATGGCACCTACGAGCAGTACTTC. Amino acids: CTSSYGHGTYEQYF.

This clonotype was detected ten times or more. The DNA for the CDR3 is TGCGCCAGCAGCTTGAGCCCCGGGGCGGGGAACAATGAGCAGTTCTTC. Translated, it gives CASSLSPGAGNNEQFF. This sequence joins TRBV5-1 and TRBJ2-1, with a tentative D call TRBD2 (6 bases). Germline assignment: CDR1 SGHRS and CDR2 YFSETQ. The CDR3 spans 16 residues. V lost 1 base and J lost 5, with 16 bases in between. The full variable domain, rest sourced from reference TRBV5-1 and TRBJ2-1, is KAGVTQTPRYLIKTRGQQVTLSCSPISGHRSVSWYQQTPGQGLQFLFEYFSETQRNKGNFPGRFSGRQFSNSRSEMNVSTLELGDSALYLCASSLSPGAGNNEQFFGPGTRLTVL.

This clonotype was found many times. The chain couples TRBV6-6 to TRBJ1-1; no reliable D call. Germline V gene sequence: CDR1 MNHNY, CDR2 SVGAGI (reference sequence). CDR3 size: 16 residues. Trimming took 6 bases from V and 2 from J, leaving 19 bases between them. CDR3 protein: CASRQGRHQRNTEAFF. The CDR3 DNA reads TGTGCCAGCAGGCAAGGCCGACATCAAAGAAACACTGAAGCTTTCTTT.

This clonotype has at least ten counts. The J gene is TRBJ2-7, the V gene TRBV2; no clear D. This CDR3 contains 12 residues. Trimming pared 11 bases from V and 3 bases from J, leaving 14 bases between. Germline V CDR1 and CDR2: SNHLY, FYNNEI. CDR3 coding DNA: TGTGCCGCAGGCGCCAAGAGCTACGAGCAGTACTTC. Residues: CAAGAKSYEQYF.

This clonotype was found many times. This rearrangement joins TRBV29-1 to TRBJ2-7, with 10 bases aligning to TRBD2. J gave up 3 bases and V 3 bases, and 11 bases lay outside the gene matches. The germline V gene has CDR1 SQVTM and CDR2 ANQGSEA. This CDR3 has 16 amino acids. The CDR3 nucleotides are TGCAGCGTTGAGGGACCGGGGACTAGCGATAACTACGAGCAGTACTTC. This gives the protein CSVEGPGTSDNYEQYF.

At least ten counts were recorded for this clonotype. The chain employs TRBV29-1 and TRBJ2-7, with D maybe TRBD2 (6 bases). Trimming took off 7 bases at V and 4 bases at J, with 17 bases between the two ends. CDR3 length equals 13 residues. Germline V lookup: CDR1 SQVTM, CDR2 ANQGSEA. CDR3 sequence reads: CSAGREGLYEQYF. CDR3 bases: TGCAGCGCCGGGAGAGAGGGGCTTTACGAGCAGTACTTC.

This clonotype was picked up many times. This chain connects TRBV6-2 or TRBV6-3 to TRBJ1-6; D remains ambiguous. CDR1 and CDR2 (germline): MNHEY, SVGEGT. V was pared by 5 bases and J by 7 bases, with 12 bases between. CDR3 length: 14 residues. The CDR3 DNA reads TGTGCCAGCAGTAAGGCGCTTGGGAATTCACCCCTCCACTTT. This sequence encodes CASSKALGNSPLHF.

This clonotype was counted many times. The chain employs TRBV5-1 and TRBJ2-5; no firm D call. The length of the CDR3 is 14 residues. V lost 0 bases, J lost 2 bases, and 8 bases lay in between. Germline values: CDR1 SGHRS, CDR2 YFSETQ. DNA of the CDR3: TGCGCCAGCAGCTTGGAAAATCCTCAAGAGACCCAGTACTTC. Translating it yields CASSLENPQETQYF. The whole variable domain, remainder taken from reference TRBV5-1 and TRBJ2-5, is KAGVTQTPRYLIKTRGQQVTLSCSPISGHRSVSWYQQTPGQGLQFLFEYFSETQRNKGNFPGRFSGRQFSNSRSEMNVSTLELGDSALYLCASSLENPQETQYFGPGTRLLVL.

This clonotype showed up many times. This chain joins TRBV20-1 and TRBJ1-5; D not resolved. Trimming removed 3 bases from V and 4 bases from J, with 19 bases in between. The CDR3 has 16 residues. Germline V lookup: CDR1 DFQATT, CDR2 SNEGSKA (reference sequence). The CDR3 DNA follows: TGCAGTGCTAGGACACCTCGCGAGTTTGCGAATCAGCCCCAGCATTTT. Encoded protein: CSARTPREFANQPQHF.

Ten or more counts support this clonotype. V and J are TRBV21-1 and TRBJ1-1. TRBV21-1 is a documented pseudogene. The CDR3 runs to 14 residues. CDR3 loop: CASSKSNMNTEAFF. The CDR3 region has the DNA TGTGCCAGCAGCAAATCGAACATGAACACTGAAGCTTTCTTT.

This clonotype was observed at least ten times. V usage is TRBV5-1 and J usage is TRBJ1-1; a possible D gene is TRBD1 (5 bases). Germline V lookup: CDR1 SGHRS, CDR2 YFSETQ. This CDR3 comprises 14 residues. Trimming pared 0 bases from V and 1 base from J, leaving 7 bases between. CDR3 sequence reads: CASSLAGWNTEAFF. DNA for the CDR3: TGCGCCAGCAGCTTGGCAGGGTGGAACACTGAAGCTTTCTTT.

This clonotype was recorded many times. The J gene is TRBJ2-3, the V gene TRBV6-4; no clear D. The CDR3 spans 13 residues. Germline V gene lookup returns CDR1 MRHNA and CDR2 SNTAGT. Trimming removed 3 bases from V and 4 bases from J, with 8 bases in between. The DNA for the CDR3 is TGTGCCAGCAGTGATTTCACCGCAGATACGCAGTATTTT. It codes for CASSDFTADTQYF.

This clonotype was counted ten times or more. The chain joins TRBV6-6 to TRBJ2-1, with unresolved D. The CDR3 sequence is 14 residues long. V was trimmed by 5 bases and J by 1 base, leaving 9 bases between them. Germline CDR1 reads MNHNY; CDR2 reads SVGAGI (reference sequence). The CDR3, as DNA: TGTGCCAGCAGTGTGGACGGTTCCTACAATGAGCAGTTCTTC. The encoded protein is CASSVDGSYNEQFF.

This clonotype has ten or more counts. This chain links TRBV5-1 with TRBJ2-5; 9 positions agree with TRBD2. Germline CDR1 is SGHRS and CDR2 is YFSETQ. This CDR3 comprises 13 residues. With 4 bases clipped from V and 4 bases from J, the junction kept 2 bases outside the gene matches. CDR3 amino acids: CASSQGLAETQYF. CDR3 nucleotide sequence: TGCGCCAGCAGCCAGGGACTAGCAGAGACCCAGTACTTC.

This clonotype was found many times. CDR3 in amino acids: CASSPGRSEQFF. The CDR3 DNA reads as TGTGCCAGCAGTCCGGGGCGGAGTGAGCAGTTCTTC. The chain combines TRBV28 with TRBJ2-1; D is perhaps TRBD1 or TRBD2 (5 bases each). The CDR3 is 12 residues long. V shed 5 bases and J shed 9 bases, with 11 bases lying between them. The germline gives CDR1 MDHEN, CDR2 SYDVKM. The complete variable domain, with remaining parts taken from reference TRBV28 and TRBJ2-1, reads DVKVTQSSRYLVKRTGEKVFLECVQDMDHENMFWYRQDPGLGLRLIYFSYDVKMKEKGDIPEGYSVSREKKERFSLILESASTNQTSMYLCASSPGRSEQFFGPGTRLTVL.

This clonotype was detected ten times or more. The V and J genes are TRBV7-2 and TRBJ2-1; TRBD2 is a possible D gene (5 bases). V shed 4 bases and J shed 12 bases, with 19 bases lying between them. CDR1 is SGHTA and CDR2 is FQGNSA in the germline V gene. The CDR3 contains 14 residues. CDR3 coding DNA: TGTGCCAGCAGCTCACCTAATCCGGGGAGTTGGCAGTTCTTC. It specifies CASSSPNPGSWQFF.

This clonotype was found many times. CDR3 sequence (DNA): TGTGCCACCAGCAGAGATGAAGTCGGGGTTAATGAAAAACTGTTTTTT. Protein product: CATSRDEVGVNEKLFF. V gene TRBV15 combines with J gene TRBJ1-4; D is uncertain. CDR3 size: 16 residues. Deletions cut 0 bases from V and 4 bases from J, with 12 bases between. Looked up from germline, CDR1 is LNHNV and CDR2 is YYDKDF (reference sequence).

This clonotype was recorded many times. V gene TRBV20-1 combines with J gene TRBJ1-1; TRBD1 might be the D (5 bases). V was cut by 7 bases and J by 6 bases, with 15 bases left in between. Germline V gene data show CDR1 as DFQATT and CDR2 as SNEGSKA (reference sequence). This CDR3 contains 12 residues. The chain's CDR3 is CSGEGDSAEAFF. Written as DNA, the CDR3 is TGCAGTGGTGAAGGGGATTCAGCTGAAGCTTTCTTT.

This chain connects TRBV28 to TRBJ2-1; D ambiguous. Trimming left V 7 bases short and J 5 bases short, with 9 bases between. The CDR3 spans 12 residues. Per the germline V gene, CDR1 is MDHEN and CDR2 is SYDVKM. CDR3 protein: CASKRPHNEQFF. CDR3 sequence (DNA): TGTGCCAGCAAGAGGCCCCACAATGAGCAGTTCTTC.

In this sample, this clonotype turned up many times. V usage is TRBV21-1 and J usage is TRBJ2-1; no DNA check was done on the table's D call, TRBD2. TRBV21-1 is flagged as a pseudogene. The CDR3 sequence is 20 residues long. In DNA form, the CDR3 reads TGTGCCAGCAGCAAGATGGCTGCTAGCGGGAGCGACAGCTCCTACAATGAGCAGTTCTTC. Residues: CASSKMAASGSDSSYNEQFF.

This clonotype was detected ten times or more. The chain employs TRBV20-1 and TRBJ2-1; 11 positions agree with TRBD2. The V gene end was trimmed by 6 bases and the J gene end by 7 bases; junction bases not matched to a gene: 11. CDR1 is DFQATT and CDR2 is SNEGSKA in the germline V gene (reference sequence). This CDR3 spans 15 amino acids. In nucleotides, the CDR3 is TGCAGTGCGATTACTAGCGGGAGAAAGAATAATGAGCAGTTCTTC. Protein: CSAITSGRKNNEQFF.

This clonotype was observed a handful of times. V gene TRBV28 combines with J gene TRBJ2-3; D perhaps matches TRBD2 (6 bases). The ends were cut back, 5 bases at V and 1 base at J, with 13 bases in the middle. The CDR3 is 15 amino acids. Germline assignment: CDR1 MDHEN and CDR2 SYDVKM. The CDR3 region has the DNA TGTGCCAGCAGTCCTGCGGGGAGTCGCACAGATACGCAGTATTTT. Encoded protein: CASSPAGSRTDTQYF.

This clonotype was counted many times. The chain recombines TRBV28 with TRBJ2-2; 13 bases fit TRBD2. Germline loops: CDR1 MDHEN, CDR2 SYDVKM. V lost 5 bases and J lost 4; bases outside the gene matches: 7. The CDR3 consists of 17 residues. The CDR3 spells CASSTPGLAGATGELFF. CDR3 in DNA: TGTGCCAGCAGTACCCCTGGACTAGCGGGAGCCACCGGGGAGCTGTTTTTT.

This clonotype occurred many times. This sequence joins TRBV2 and TRBJ1-2; D unresolved. The CDR3 covers 13 residues. Germline V gene data show CDR1 as SNHLY and CDR2 as FYNNEI. V lost 3 bases and J lost 4, with 9 bases in between. The CDR3 coding sequence is TGTGCCAGCAGTGAGGAAGTGATCTATGGCTACACCTTC. This sequence encodes CASSEEVIYGYTF.

This clonotype was seen ten or more times. V and J are TRBV9 and TRBJ2-3, with D perhaps TRBD2 (5 bases). Per the germline V gene, CDR1 is SGDLS and CDR2 is YYNGEE. The V end was cut by 5 bases, the J end by 5 bases, with 9 bases between. The CDR3 length is 12 residues. CDR3 nucleotide sequence: TGTGCCAGCAGTACGGGGATAGATACGCAGTATTTT. The encoded protein is CASSTGIDTQYF.

This clonotype was counted ten times or more. The genes are TRBV28 and TRBJ2-4, with 7 bases aligning to TRBD2. With V trimmed by 1 base and J by 8 bases, 11 bases remained unmatched. The V gene's germline CDR1 is MDHEN and CDR2 SYDVKM. This CDR3 comprises 16 residues. The CDR3 DNA sequence: TGTGCCAGCAGTTTATTGGGGGAGGGCCTTGTGGACATTCAGTACTTC. Its translation: CASSLLGEGLVDIQYF. The complete variable domain, with remaining parts taken from reference TRBV28 and TRBJ2-4, reads DVKVTQSSRYLVKRTGEKVFLECVQDMDHENMFWYRQDPGLGLRLIYFSYDVKMKEKGDIPEGYSVSREKKERFSLILESASTNQTSMYLCASSLLGEGLVDIQYFGAGTRLSVL.

As concerns this clonotype: This sequence may be a read error, since a much larger clone differs from it by one base. This likely comes from a read error, as the CDR3 has no conserved phenylalanine or tryptophan at its end. The V call is TRBV5-1, the J call TRBJ2-7, with D perhaps given as TRBD1 or TRBD2 (5 bases each). This CDR3 spans 14 amino acids. CDR1 and CDR2 from the germline V gene are SGHRS and YFSETQ. V lost 5 bases to trimming and J lost 0 bases, with 12 bases between them. The CDR3 spells CASRLRDGSYEQYS. The DNA of the CDR3 is TGCGCCAGCAGACTCCGGGACGGCTCCTACGAGCAGTACTCC.

The sample holds many counts of this clonotype. J is TRBJ1-1 and V is TRBV7-8; D may be TRBD1 (5 bases). Trimming took off 2 bases at V and 1 base at J, with 11 bases between the two ends. CDR1 SGHVS and CDR2 FQNEAQ come from the germline V gene. The CDR3 length is 15 residues. Here the CDR3 reads CASSLRGTRNTEAFF. The DNA of the CDR3 is TGTGCCAGCAGCTTACGGGGGACGAGGAACACTGAAGCTTTCTTT.